The present entry profiles one T cell receptor (beta chain) with its context. A much larger clone sits a single nucleotide away, making a read error possible. The same CDR3 arises from other DNA sequences in this sample as well. The data belong to a study of shared clonotypes between healthy human individuals. Study overall: CD4 naive cells filled three plates per donor, CD4 memory three, CD8 naive two and CD8 memory one.

From germline, CDR1 is MNHNS and CDR2 SASEGT. Trimming left V 5 bases short and J 0 bases short, with 7 bases between. CDR3 size: 13 residues. Every subset had its genomic DNA shared out evenly among several immunoSEQ plates. Under the authors' procedure: As immunoSEQ supplied junction-only sequences (without quality scores), filtering differed. TCRdb's copy holds only in-frame clones and misses some; the assay was immunoSEQ multiplex PCR. V, J and clone size reflect that table, while D and trimming were determined from the DNA. The sample lists about 1.1 million clones, roughly 74% seen once, with 0.6% to 0.75% in the top ten. CD45RA-negative memory and CD45RA+ naive subsets were split from the CD4+ cells.

The origin of this receptor is a man aged 18 to 30 in good health. Some clones in this sample may be carry-over from other donors' samples. Sequenced input: memory CD4+ T cells from PBMCs. Documented subset: CD45RA-negative fraction. V gene TRBV6-1 combines with J gene TRBJ1-2; TRBD1 might be the D (6 bases). The CDR3 protein is CASSPGANYGYTF. The DNA of the CDR3 is TGTGCCAGCAGTCCAGGGGCTAACTATGGCTACACCTTC.